Below are 18 T cell receptor beta chains sequenced from a single sample in a study of early T cells in non-severe SARS-CoV-2 infection. TCRdb reanalysed the 5' RACE reads using MiXCR and keeps one entry per CDR3 protein. The sample lists about 83,000 distinct CDR3 sequences; over 13% were seen once. The source material was whole blood. The source is an adult who was a healthcare worker with PCR-confirmed SARS-CoV-2 infection or an uninfected control (not recorded which).

The chain couples TRBV7-8 to TRBJ2-2; TRBD1 matches 8 bases. J was trimmed by 4 bases and V by 3 bases; bases with no gene match: 7. Germline V gives CDR1 SGHVS, CDR2 FQNEAQ. CDR3 length: 16 residues. CDR3 in amino acids: CASSFVRDRITGELFF. CDR3 sequence (DNA): TGTGCCAGCAGCTTTGTCCGGGACAGGATCACCGGGGAGCTGTTTTTT.

The J gene is TRBJ2-5, the V gene TRBV12-3 or TRBV12-4; the D gene is possibly TRBD2 (5 bases). The V gene lost 1 base and the J gene lost 5 bases, with 14 bases spanning the gap. The CDR3 length is 15 residues. The CDR3: CASSLDPSRGETQYF. The CDR3 DNA sequence: TGTGCCAGCAGTTTAGACCCTAGTCGGGGTGAGACCCAGTACTTC.

There are many counts of this clonotype. The V and J genes are TRBV11-2 and TRBJ2-7; tentative D call: TRBD2 (6 bases). The CDR3 runs 15 residues. V was clipped by 2 bases and J by 1 base, with 12 bases between them. Germline CDR1 reads SGHAT; CDR2 reads FQNNGV. The CDR3 region has the DNA TGTGCCAGCAGCTTACCAGGCCTAGCGTCCTACGAGCAGTACTTC. Its protein product is CASSLPGLASYEQYF.

As regards this clonotype: This may be a read error, as it is one base from a much larger clone. CDR3 loop: CASSFDLYADTQYF. In nucleotides, the CDR3 is TGTGCCAGCAGCTTCGACCTTTACGCAGATACGCAGTATTTT. V usage is TRBV7-8 and J usage is TRBJ2-3; D gene ambiguous. Between the trimmed V and J ends, which lost 3 bases and 4 bases, there was a span of 11 bases. Germline loops: CDR1 SGHVS, CDR2 FQNEAQ. This CDR3 is built from 14 residues.

The chain couples TRBV20-1 to TRBJ2-1; D ambiguous. The CDR3 runs 11 residues. Germline CDR1 and CDR2: DFQATT and SNEGSKA (reference sequence). V was pared by 3 bases and J by 4 bases, with 4 bases between. The CDR3 here is CSARIYNEQFF. CDR3 coding DNA: TGCAGTGCTAGGATATACAATGAGCAGTTCTTC.

This chain joins TRBV28 and TRBJ2-7; 7 bases agree with TRBD2. The V and J ends lost 8 bases and 0 bases, in that order; junction bases with no gene match: 4. Germline values: CDR1 MDHEN, CDR2 SYDVKM. The CDR3 runs 13 residues. As DNA, the CDR3 is TGTGCCAGCGGAGCTAGCGGCTCCTACGAGCAGTACTTC. Encoded protein: CASGASGSYEQYF.

This clonotype has only a few counts. The CDR3 sequence is CASRNLLAVSTDTQYF. CDR3 sequence (DNA): TGTGCCAGCAGAAATCTACTAGCCGTCAGCACAGATACGCAGTATTTT. The chain has TRBV27 and TRBJ2-3; D is perhaps TRBD2 (6 bases). Trimming shortened V by 6 bases and J by 0 bases, and 16 bases separated the two germline ends. The length of the CDR3 is 16 residues. Germline assignment: CDR1 MNHEY and CDR2 SMNVEV (reference sequence).

The sample holds many counts of this clonotype. This chain links TRBV12-3 or TRBV12-4 with TRBJ2-1, with D possibly matching TRBD1 (5 bases). The CDR3 contains 16 residues. Trimming stripped 6 bases from V and 0 bases from J, with 15 bases between. The CDR3: CASSLGQGDSYNEQFF. CDR3 coding DNA: TGTGCCAGCAGCCTAGGGCAGGGCGACTCCTACAATGAGCAGTTCTTC.

The chain links TRBV2 to TRBJ1-5; D remains ambiguous. CDR1 and CDR2 (germline): SNHLY, FYNNEI. The germline V and J ends were trimmed by 8 bases and 0 bases, with 8 bases remaining between them. The CDR3 extends over 13 amino acids. The chain's CDR3 is CASCQDSNQPQHF. CDR3 DNA: TGTGCCAGCTGCCAGGATAGCAATCAGCCCCAGCATTTT.

Points on this clonotype: With a much larger clone just one base away, this may be a read error. This rearrangement joins TRBV7-9 to TRBJ2-5, with TRBD2 matching 10 bases. Germline CDR1 is SEHNR and CDR2 is FQNEAQ (reference sequence). This CDR3 comprises 16 residues. The CDR3 bases are TGTGCCAGCAGCTTGACTAGCGGGTGGACAAAAGAGTCCCAGTACTTC. This encodes CASSLTSGWTKESQYF.

The chain combines TRBV9 with TRBJ2-2, with 8 nucleotides matching TRBD1. This CDR3 comprises 18 residues. V was pared by 0 bases and J by 5 bases, with 12 bases of the junction left unmatched. The germline V gene encodes CDR1 SGDLS and CDR2 YYNGEE. The CDR3 loop is CASSVAFQGAFRTGELFF. In nucleotides, the CDR3 is TGTGCCAGCAGCGTAGCATTTCAGGGGGCCTTCCGGACCGGGGAGCTGTTTTTT.

The rearrangement uses TRBV6-2 or TRBV6-3 and TRBJ1-1; D unclear. Germline V gene lookup returns CDR1 MNHEY and CDR2 SVGEGT. CDR3 length: 13 residues. Between the trimmed V and J ends, which lost 3 bases and 0 bases, there was a span of 5 bases. The chain's CDR3 is CASSYVVNTEAFF. The CDR3 region has the DNA TGTGCCAGCAGTTATGTGGTGAACACTGAAGCTTTCTTT.

The J gene is TRBJ2-3, the V gene TRBV10-3; no definite D call. CDR3 length: 11 residues. Germline CDR1 reads ENHRY; CDR2 reads SYGVKD. V lost 4 bases, J lost 9 bases, and 8 bases lay in between. Written as DNA, the CDR3 is TGTGCCATCAGTGTCGGGCAGACGCAGTATTTT. It codes for CAISVGQTQYF.

This clonotype was seen only a few times. The chain combines TRBV5-5 with TRBJ2-7; no clear D. The CDR3 spans 15 residues. Germline V gives CDR1 SGHKS, CDR2 YYEKEE (reference sequence). V lost 0 bases, J lost 1 base, and 11 bases lay in between. In DNA form, the CDR3 reads TGTGCCAGCAGCTTGGGACCGACCGAATCCTACGAGCAGTACTTC. Translating it yields CASSLGPTESYEQYF. Based on the CDR3 plus reference TRBV5-5 and TRBJ2-7, the full variable domain is DAGVTQSPTHLIKTRGQQVTLRCSPISGHKSVSWYQQVLGQGPQFIFQYYEKEERGRGNFPDRFSARQFPNYSSELNVNALLLGDSALYLCASSLGPTESYEQYFGPGTRLTVT.

This clonotype was seen more than once but under ten times. The chain is built from TRBV2 and TRBJ1-3, with D hard to call. CDR3 length equals 13 residues. With 4 bases removed from V and 2 bases from J, the gap between germline ends came to 6 bases. Germline CDR1 reads SNHLY; CDR2 reads FYNNEI. The CDR3 region is CASSGGPGNTIYF. CDR3 DNA sequence: TGTGCCAGCAGTGGGGGTCCTGGAAACACCATATATTTT.

V usage is TRBV2 and J usage is TRBJ1-1; D might be TRBD1 (5 bases). The V and J ends lost 6 bases and 2 bases respectively, with 10 bases between them. This CDR3 is built from 13 residues. CDR1 and CDR2 (germline): SNHLY, FYNNEI. The CDR3 nucleotides read TGTGCCAGCAGACGGACATCCAACACTGAAGCTTTCTTT. This gives the protein CASRRTSNTEAFF.

This clonotype was observed at least ten times. The V call is TRBV29-1, the J call TRBJ1-2; D not resolved. Germline CDR1 SQVTM, CDR2 ANQGSEA. Trimming took off 6 bases at V and 5 bases at J, with 4 bases between the two ends. This CDR3 comprises 9 residues. The CDR3 DNA is TGCAGCGTCGAGTATGGCTACACCTTC. Its protein is CSVEYGYTF.

In this sample, this clonotype turned up a few times. The chain couples TRBV10-2 to TRBJ2-1, with 8 bases that match TRBD1. This CDR3 has 13 residues. Germline CDR1 WSHSY, CDR2 SAAADI. With V trimmed by 7 bases and J by 5 bases, 4 bases remained unmatched. CDR3 coding DNA: TGCGCCAGCAACCCGGACAGGGACAATGAGCAGTTCTTC. Translated: CASNPDRDNEQFF.